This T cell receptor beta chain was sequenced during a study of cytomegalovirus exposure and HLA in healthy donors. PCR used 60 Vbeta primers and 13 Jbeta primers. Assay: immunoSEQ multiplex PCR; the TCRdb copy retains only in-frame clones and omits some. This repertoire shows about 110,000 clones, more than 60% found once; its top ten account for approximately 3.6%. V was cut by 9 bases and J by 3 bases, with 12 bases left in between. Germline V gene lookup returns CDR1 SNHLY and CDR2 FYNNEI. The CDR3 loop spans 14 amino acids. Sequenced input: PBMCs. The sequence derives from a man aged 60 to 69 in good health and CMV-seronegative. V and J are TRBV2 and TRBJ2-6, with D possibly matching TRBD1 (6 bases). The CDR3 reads CAREDSFGANVLTF. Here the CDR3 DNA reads TGTGCCAGGGAGGACAGTTTTGGGGCCAACGTCCTGACTTTC.